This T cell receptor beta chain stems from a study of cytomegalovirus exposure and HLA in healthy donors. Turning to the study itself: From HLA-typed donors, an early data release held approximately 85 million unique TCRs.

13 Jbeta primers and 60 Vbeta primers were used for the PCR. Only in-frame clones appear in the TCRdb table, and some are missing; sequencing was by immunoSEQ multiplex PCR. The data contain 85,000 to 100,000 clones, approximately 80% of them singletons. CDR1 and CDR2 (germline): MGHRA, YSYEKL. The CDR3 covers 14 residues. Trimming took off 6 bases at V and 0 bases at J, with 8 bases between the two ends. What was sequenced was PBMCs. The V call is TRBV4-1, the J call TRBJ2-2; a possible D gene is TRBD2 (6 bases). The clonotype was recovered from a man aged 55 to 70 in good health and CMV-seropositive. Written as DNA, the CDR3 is TGCGCCAGCAGGGAGGGGCCGAACACCGGGGAGCTGTTTTTT. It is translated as CASREGPNTGELFF.